The following is a TCR beta chain sequence with its context. CDR1 LGHDT and CDR2 YNNKEL come from the germline V gene (reference sequence). This CDR3 has 17 residues. Unmatched junction bases numbered 13, after V lost 4 bases and J lost 3 bases. Authors' methods: How many nucleated cells were present was estimated from reference gene primer amplification. TCRdb's copy holds only in-frame clones and misses some; the assay was immunoSEQ multiplex PCR. The D gene and trimming were derived from the DNA, and the V and J assignments and clone size from that table. This table holds tens of thousands of clones, more than 90% found once. The source of the sample is a study of blood T cell repertoires in COVID-19. At the level of the study: From the United States, Italy and Spain came samples of acute and convalescent COVID-19. Sources were T cells, B-cell-depleted T cells, or PBMCs; the material itself was cDNA or gDNA.

The chain is built from TRBV3-1 (or the pseudogene TRBV3-2) and TRBJ1-2; 8 bases line up with TRBD1. The sequence was obtained from a man aged 60 to 75 with acute or convalescent COVID-19. The sequenced material came from peripheral blood. The CDR3 region is CASSLRTGRGADYGYTF. The CDR3 DNA is TGTGCCAGCAGCCTGCGGACAGGGAGGGGCGCAGACTATGGCTACACCTTC.